This T cell receptor beta chain was documented in a study of cytomegalovirus exposure and HLA in healthy donors. Whole-study findings and limits: A few chains linked to CMV were shown in vitro to be specific for CMV antigens.

V shed 2 bases and J 5 bases; nucleotides not matched to a gene: 5. Germline V gene sequence: CDR1 SGHRS, CDR2 YFSETQ. This CDR3 comprises 15 residues. The PCR contained 60 Vbeta and 13 Jbeta primers. Generated by immunoSEQ multiplex PCR, the TCRdb table keeps only in-frame clones and is missing some. The data hold under 200,000 clones, with around 72% observed a single time. To note about this clone: Its antigen is unidentified.

The chain couples TRBV5-1 to TRBJ2-1; 9 bases agree with TRBD2. This receptor was taken from a female donor in good health and CMV-seronegative. The sequenced sample was PBMCs. The DNA of the CDR3 is TGCGCCAGCAGCTTCAGCGGGGGGAGAAACAATGAGCAGTTCTTC. This sequence encodes CASSFSGGRNNEQFF.